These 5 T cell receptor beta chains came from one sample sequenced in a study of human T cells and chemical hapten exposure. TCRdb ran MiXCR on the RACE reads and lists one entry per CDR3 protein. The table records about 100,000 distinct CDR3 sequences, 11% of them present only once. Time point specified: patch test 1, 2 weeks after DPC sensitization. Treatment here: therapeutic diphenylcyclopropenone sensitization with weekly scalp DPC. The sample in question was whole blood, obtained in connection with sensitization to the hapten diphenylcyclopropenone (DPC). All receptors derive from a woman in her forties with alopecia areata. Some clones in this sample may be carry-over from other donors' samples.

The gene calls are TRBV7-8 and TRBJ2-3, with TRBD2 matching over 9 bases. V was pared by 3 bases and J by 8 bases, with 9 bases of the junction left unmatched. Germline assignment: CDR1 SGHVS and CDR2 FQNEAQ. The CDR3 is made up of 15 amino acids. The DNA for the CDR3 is TGTGCCAGCAGCTTCGGTCGCGGGGGGGCCTCTACGCAGTATTTT. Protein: CASSFGRGGASTQYF.

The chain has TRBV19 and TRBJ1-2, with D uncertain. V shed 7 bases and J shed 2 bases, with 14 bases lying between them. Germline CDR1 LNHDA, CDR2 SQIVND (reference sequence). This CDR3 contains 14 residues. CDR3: CASIRPGNNYGYTF. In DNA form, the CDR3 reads TGTGCCAGTATTCGCCCGGGGAACAACTATGGCTACACCTTC.

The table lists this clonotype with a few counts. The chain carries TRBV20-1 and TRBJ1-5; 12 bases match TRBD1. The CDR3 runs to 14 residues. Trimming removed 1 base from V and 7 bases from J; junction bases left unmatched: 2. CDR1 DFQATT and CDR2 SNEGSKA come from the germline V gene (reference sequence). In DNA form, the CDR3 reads TGCAGTGCTAGAGCCGGGACAGGGGGCCAGCCCCAGCATTTT. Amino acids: CSARAGTGGQPQHF.

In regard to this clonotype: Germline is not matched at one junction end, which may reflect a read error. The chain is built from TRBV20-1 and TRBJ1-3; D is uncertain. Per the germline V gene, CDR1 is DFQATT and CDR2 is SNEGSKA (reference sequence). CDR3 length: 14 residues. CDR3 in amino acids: CSAREVSSGTTIYF. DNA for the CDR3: TGCAGTGCTAGAGAGGTCAGCTCTGGAACCACCATATATTTT.

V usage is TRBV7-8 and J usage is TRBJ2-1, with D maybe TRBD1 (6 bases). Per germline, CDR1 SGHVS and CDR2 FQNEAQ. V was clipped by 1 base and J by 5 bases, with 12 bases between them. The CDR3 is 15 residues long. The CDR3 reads CASSLGQGRDNEQFF. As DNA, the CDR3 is TGTGCCAGCAGCTTAGGGCAGGGGCGGGACAATGAGCAGTTCTTC.